Reported below is one T cell receptor (beta chain). The antigen is undetermined. Germline V CDR1 and CDR2: MNHEY, SMNVEV (reference sequence). This CDR3 spans 12 amino acids. Trimming took off 4 bases at V and 6 bases at J, with 10 bases between the two ends. This sample is part of a study of shared clonotypes between healthy human individuals. Findings and caveats of the study: Clonotype sharing across donors was expected to vary with sequencing depth.

An assay was performed, and its level was deep. Assay used: immunoSEQ multiplex PCR; TCRdb lists only in-frame clones, some missing. The sample records around 2,000,000 clones, just over 90% being singletons. Only CD45RO-negative cells positively selected for CCR7 counted as naive CD8 cells, so terminally differentiated effector memory CD45RA+ cells were excluded. This sequence joins TRBV27 and TRBJ2-7, with D unclear. Sequenced sample: naive CD8+ T cells from PBMCs. The receptor's source is a man aged 18 to 30 in good health. Some clones in this sample may be carry-over from other donors' samples. CDR3 region: CASSSYFGEQYF. The CDR3 DNA reads TGTGCCAGCAGTTCTTACTTCGGCGAGCAGTACTTC.